The table lists the clone carrying this TCR beta chain with a few counts. Its antigen remains unidentified. Time point described: newly diagnosed GD, antithyroid drugs for less than 3 months. Making the TCR library involved RNA that had been extracted from PBMCs. Germline loops: CDR1 SGHAT, CDR2 FQNNGV. CDR3 size: 12 residues. V shed 2 bases and J shed 5 bases, with 4 bases lying between them. The sample belongs to a study of regulatory T cells in long-lasting Graves disease. Study-level findings and limits: Persistent disease showed a preference for TRBV28, TRBJ1-2 and TRBJ2-5. Analysis covered peripheral blood alone, not thyroid tissue.

In building TCR beta libraries, iRepertoire HTBI primers were used together with Arm-PCR of CDR3 regions. Each CDR3 protein is one row after TCRdb ran MiXCR on the multiplex PCR reads. The table records approximately 470,000 distinct CDR3 sequences, 16% of them present only once. The same data also contributed to another study, on T cells in Graves' hyperthyroidism and ophthalmopathy. This second study notes: Researchers report that a 13 V-J model separated ophthalmopathy from stable hyperthyroidism.

Here the sequenced sample was peripheral blood mononuclear cells (PBMCs), taken at new diagnosis, from a patient treated with antithyroid drugs. The chain is built from TRBV11-2 and TRBJ2-1, with D unclear. The clonotype comes from a man aged 40-49 years with Graves disease. The CDR3 loop reads CASSLFDNEQFF. The CDR3 bases are TGTGCCAGCAGCTTATTTGACAATGAGCAGTTCTTC.